The 22 T cell receptor beta chains presented below share a single source sample, sequenced in a study of OX40 agonist ivuxolimab in advanced cancers. The protocol was immunoSEQ multiplex PCR, while the TCRdb copy is restricted to in-frame clones and leaves out a portion. The sample yields around 34,000 clones, 81% seen once. The source material was CD4+ or CD8+ T cells sorted from blood, sampled in a trial of the OX40 agonist ivuxolimab. These receptors were collected from an adult with an advanced solid tumor such as melanoma, head and neck, liver or kidney cancer.

The V and J genes are TRBV19 and TRBJ1-1; D is uncertain. The V end lost 2 bases, the J end lost 1 base, and 5 bases lay between the germline ends. Germline-derived CDR1 and CDR2 are LNHDA and SQIVND (reference sequence). This CDR3 region has 13 residues. CDR3 region: CASSIIENTEAFF. CDR3 nucleotide sequence: TGTGCCAGTAGTATAATCGAGAACACTGAAGCTTTCTTT.

This sequence joins TRBV14 and TRBJ1-2; the match to TRBD1 covers 12 bases. Germline loops: CDR1 SGHDN, CDR2 FVKESK. The V segment lost 1 base and the J segment 5 bases; nucleotides outside the gene matches: 5. The CDR3 is 16 amino acids. This chain's CDR3 is CASSQGGQGAKYGYTF. As DNA, the CDR3 is TGTGCCAGCAGCCAAGGGGGACAGGGGGCGAAGTATGGCTACACCTTC.

The V gene is TRBV11-2, the J gene TRBJ1-1; D is perhaps TRBD1 (5 bases). Germline V gives CDR1 SGHAT, CDR2 FQNNGV. Between the trimmed V and J ends, which lost 2 bases and 5 bases, there was a span of 12 bases. The length of the CDR3 is 14 residues. CDR3 in DNA: TGTGCCAGCAGCTTAAACAGGCGAGGGACTGAAGCTTTCTTT. Its protein product is CASSLNRRGTEAFF.

The V gene is TRBV4-3, the J gene TRBJ2-4; D may be TRBD2 (6 bases). CDR1 is LGHNA, CDR2 YSLEER, per germline. CDR3 size: 19 residues. The V end was cut by 0 bases, the J end by 2 bases, with 20 bases between. The CDR3: CASSQDIVEWAGSKNIQYF. CDR3 sequence (DNA): TGCGCCAGCAGCCAAGATATCGTGGAGTGGGCGGGGTCCAAAAACATTCAGTACTTC.

This rearrangement joins TRBV28 to TRBJ2-7, with 8 positions matching TRBD2. The V gene's germline CDR1 is MDHEN and CDR2 SYDVKM. J gave up 5 bases and V 2 bases, and 5 bases lay outside the gene matches. The CDR3 runs 14 residues. CDR3 coding DNA: TGTGCCAGCAGTTTACCCGGGAGGGAAGACGAGCAGTACTTC. As protein: CASSLPGREDEQYF.

V gene TRBV4-1 combines with J gene TRBJ2-2; TRBD2 is a possible D gene (5 bases). This CDR3 spans 16 amino acids. The V gene lost 1 base and the J gene lost 5 bases, with 14 bases spanning the gap. The germline CDR1 and CDR2 sequences are MGHRA and YSYEKL. The CDR3 here is CASSQGIAEATGELFF. The CDR3 DNA is TGCGCCAGCAGCCAAGGGATCGCGGAGGCGACCGGGGAGCTGTTTTTT.

This CDR3 is CASSSGIYFSGELFF. CDR3 sequence (DNA): TGTGCCAGCAGCTCCGGGATTTACTTTTCCGGGGAGCTGTTTTTT. The J gene is TRBJ2-2, the V gene TRBV11-2; D perhaps matches TRBD2 (5 bases). CDR1 SGHAT and CDR2 FQNNGV come from the germline V gene. V gave up 4 bases and J gave up 6 bases, with 15 bases separating them. The CDR3 is 15 amino acids.

In DNA, the CDR3 is TGCGCCAGCAGCTTGTGGGGACGGGAAGCCGGGGAGCTGTTTTTT. It is translated as CASSLWGREAGELFF. The V and J genes are TRBV5-1 and TRBJ2-2; D might be TRBD1 or TRBD2, each matching 5 bases. Germline loops: CDR1 SGHRS, CDR2 YFSETQ. Trimming removed 1 base at V and 6 bases at J, with 13 bases between. The CDR3 covers 15 residues.

The chain combines TRBV19 with TRBJ2-1; TRBD2 aligns across 11 bases. V shed 7 bases and J 3 bases; nucleotides not matched to a gene: 2. The CDR3 has 14 amino acids. The germline CDR1 and CDR2 sequences are LNHDA and SQIVND (reference sequence). CDR3 DNA sequence: TGTGCCAGTACCGGGACTAGCGGCTACAATGAGCAGTTCTTC. Its protein product is CASTGTSGYNEQFF.

The chain has TRBV5-6 and TRBJ2-2; D uncertain. V gave up 0 bases and J gave up 3 bases, with 6 bases separating them. The CDR3 covers 14 residues. Germline V gene lookup returns CDR1 SGHDT and CDR2 YYEEEE. CDR3 loop: CASSLGWDTGELFF. CDR3 bases: TGTGCCAGCAGCTTGGGCTGGGACACCGGGGAGCTGTTTTTT.

The rearrangement joins TRBV19 to TRBJ1-4; 8 bases map to TRBD1. The CDR3 contains 11 residues. Germline assignment: CDR1 LNHDA and CDR2 SQIVND (reference sequence). V trimming: 5 bases; J trimming: 14 bases; junction bases outside the gene matches: 4. The CDR3 DNA is TGTGCCAGTAGTCTACAGGGGGTGCTGTTTTTT. This gives the protein CASSLQGVLFF.

The chain joins TRBV4-2 to TRBJ2-1; D unclear. The V and J ends lost 1 base and 1 base respectively, with 5 bases between them. CDR1 is LGHNA and CDR2 is YNFKEQ in the germline V gene. The CDR3 has 14 amino acids. The CDR3 region has the DNA TGTGCCAGCAGCCAAGCCTTATCCTACAATGAGCAGTTCTTC. Protein sequence: CASSQALSYNEQFF.

This clone was detected only once. This rearrangement joins TRBV21-1 to TRBJ2-7; TRBD1 was called by the table and not checked on the DNA. TRBV21-1 is given as a pseudogene. The CDR3 covers 15 residues. CDR3 DNA: TGTGCCAGCAGCTCCGGGCCGAAGGACAGCTACGAGCAGTACTTC. Amino acids: CASSSGPKDSYEQYF.

The rearrangement joins TRBV19 to TRBJ1-4; tentative D call: TRBD1 (5 bases). The CDR3 contains 14 residues. The germline V gene has CDR1 LNHDA and CDR2 SQIVND (reference sequence). Trimming took off 3 bases at V and 7 bases at J, with 12 bases between the two ends. Here the CDR3 reads CASSMAGRGEKLFF. The DNA for the CDR3 is TGTGCCAGTAGTATGGCAGGGAGGGGTGAAAAACTGTTTTTT.

This sequence joins TRBV10-2 and TRBJ2-7; D possibly corresponds to TRBD2 (5 bases). V was cut by 3 bases and J by 0 bases, with 15 bases left in between. CDR3 length: 16 residues. CDR1 is WSHSY, CDR2 SAAADI, per germline. The CDR3 sequence: CASSDRRRSRSYEQYF. The CDR3 DNA sequence: TGCGCCAGCAGTGACCGCAGGAGGTCCCGCTCCTACGAGCAGTACTTC.

This chain connects TRBV5-1 to TRBJ2-1; D perhaps matches TRBD1 (5 bases). The CDR3 contains 13 residues. Trimming cost V 6 bases and J 2 bases, with 9 bases left between them. Germline CDR1 reads SGHRS; CDR2 reads YFSETQ. The CDR3 DNA reads TGCGCCAGCACGACAGCGACCTACAATGAGCAGTTCTTC. Amino acid sequence: CASTTATYNEQFF.

V usage is TRBV19 and J usage is TRBJ1-6, with TRBD1 as a possible D gene (6 bases). Germline loops: CDR1 LNHDA, CDR2 SQIVND (reference sequence). V dropped 6 bases and J dropped 3 bases, with 12 bases sitting between them. The CDR3 runs 15 residues. CDR3 in DNA: TGTGCCAGTAGCTGGGACACAAGCTATAATTCACCCCTCCACTTT. This encodes CASSWDTSYNSPLHF.

This clone was recorded only once. This sequence joins TRBV7-9 and TRBJ1-3, with D possibly matching TRBD1 (5 bases). From germline, CDR1 is SEHNR and CDR2 FQNEAQ (reference sequence). The CDR3 has 13 amino acids. V was clipped by 1 base and J by 7 bases, with 8 bases between them. CDR3 in DNA: TGTGCCAGCAGCTTAGACGGGGCTAACACCATATATTTT. It encodes CASSLDGANTIYF.

The rearrangement links TRBV15 to TRBJ2-7; D remains unclear. V was shortened by 0 bases and J by 1 base, with 16 bases between the two germline ends. The CDR3 loop spans 17 amino acids. Germline-derived CDR1 and CDR2 are LNHNV and YYDKDF (reference sequence). The CDR3 DNA sequence: TGTGCCACCAGCAGAGATCATAGGATGGGCAGTTCCTACGAGCAGTACTTC. Translating it yields CATSRDHRMGSSYEQYF.

This chain connects TRBV13 to TRBJ1-1, with 8 bases lining up with TRBD1. From germline, CDR1 is PRHDT and CDR2 FYEKMQ (reference sequence). V lost 7 bases to trimming and J lost 4 bases; unmatched junction nucleotides: 8. This CDR3 spans 14 amino acids. The CDR3 is CASTPTGAFTEAFF. The CDR3 bases are TGTGCCAGCACCCCGACAGGGGCGTTCACTGAAGCTTTCTTT.

This rearrangement joins TRBV9 to TRBJ2-3; 9 bases agree with TRBD2. From germline, CDR1 is SGDLS and CDR2 YYNGEE. Trimming removed 3 bases from V and 2 bases from J; junction bases left unmatched: 10. The CDR3 extends over 17 amino acids. The chain's CDR3 is CASSAWTSAGATDTQYF. In nucleotides, the CDR3 is TGTGCCAGCAGCGCCTGGACTAGCGCCGGGGCCACAGATACGCAGTATTTT.

The chain carries TRBV18 and TRBJ2-2; maybe TRBD2 (7 bases). V lost 6 bases to trimming and J lost 7 bases, with 21 bases between them. The CDR3 contains 16 residues. Per germline, CDR1 KGHSH and CDR2 LQKENI. The CDR3 is CASSHEGGKFGGELFF. DNA of the CDR3: TGTGCCAGCTCCCACGAGGGGGGGAAGTTCGGCGGGGAGCTGTTTTTT.